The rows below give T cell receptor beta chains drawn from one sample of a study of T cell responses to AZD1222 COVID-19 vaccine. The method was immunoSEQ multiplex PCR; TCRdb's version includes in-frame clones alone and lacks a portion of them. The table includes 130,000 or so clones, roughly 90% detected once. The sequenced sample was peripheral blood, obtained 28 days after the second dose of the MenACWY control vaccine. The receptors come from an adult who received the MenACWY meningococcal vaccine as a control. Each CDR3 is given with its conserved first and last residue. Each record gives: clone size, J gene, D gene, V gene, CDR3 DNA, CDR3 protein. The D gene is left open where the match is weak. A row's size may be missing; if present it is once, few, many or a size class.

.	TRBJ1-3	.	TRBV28	TGTGCCAGCAGTTTCGCCGGGGGCATGGGAAACACCATATATTTT	CASSFAGGMGNTIYF
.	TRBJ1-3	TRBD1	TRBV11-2	TGTGCCAGCAGCTCTTTTAACTCCGCGGGACAGTCGACTGGAAACACCATATATTTT	CASSSFNSAGQSTGNTIYF
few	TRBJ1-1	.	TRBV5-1	TGCGCCAGCAGCTTACAGGGATGGGACACTGAAGCTTTCTTT	CASSLQGWDTEAFF
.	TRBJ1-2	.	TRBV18	TGTGCCAGCTCACCAGAAGGACGCTATGGCTACACCTTC	CASSPEGRYGYTF
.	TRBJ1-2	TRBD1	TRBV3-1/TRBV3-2	TGTGCCAGCAGCCGGGACAGGCACAACTATGGCTACACCTTC	CASSRDRHNYGYTF
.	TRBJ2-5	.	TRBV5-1	TGCGCCAGCAGCCCGACCCCGGGACCCACTGGAGAGACCCAGTACTTC	CASSPTPGPTGETQYF
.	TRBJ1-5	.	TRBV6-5	TGTGCCAGCAGGAGCCCTTCCTGGGATCAGCCCCAGCATTTT	CASRSPSWDQPQHF
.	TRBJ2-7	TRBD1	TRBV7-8	TGTGCCAGCAGCCCATTGGGGGGACAGGTCTACGAGCAGTACTTC	CASSPLGGQVYEQYF
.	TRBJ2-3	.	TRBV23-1	TGCGCCAGCAGTCAAGGGCAGGGCACAGATACGCAGTATTTT	CASSQGQGTDTQYF
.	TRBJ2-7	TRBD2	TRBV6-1	TGTGCCAGCAGTGAGGAGGGACTAGCGGGGGTTACCTACGAGCAGTACTTC	CASSEEGLAGVTYEQYF
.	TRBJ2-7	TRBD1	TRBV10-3	TGTGCCATCAGTGAGAAGAGACAGGGTGGGAGCTCCTACGAGCAGTACTTC	CAISEKRQGGSSYEQYF
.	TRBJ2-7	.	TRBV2	TGTGCCAGCAGTGAAACGGCTGCCACCTACGAGCAGTACTTC	CASSETAATYEQYF
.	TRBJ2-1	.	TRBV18	TGTGCCAGCTCACCAAGGGCGAACAATGAGCAGTTCTTC	CASSPRANNEQFF
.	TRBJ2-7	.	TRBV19	TGTGCCAGTAGTTCAAATCGGGTAAGGGGAGAAGAGCAGTACTTC	CASSSNRVRGEEQYF
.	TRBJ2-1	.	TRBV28	TGTGCCAGCAGCGACACTACCTACAATGAGCAGTTCTTC	CASSDTTYNEQFF
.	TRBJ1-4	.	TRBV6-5	TGTGCCAGCAGTATCTTGGACAGCCTTAATGAAAAACTGTTTTTT	CASSILDSLNEKLFF
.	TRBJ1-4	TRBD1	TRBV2	TGTGCCAGCAGTGGACCCTCGACCGGGACAGGGCGTGGAAATGAAAAACTGTTTTTT	CASSGPSTGTGRGNEKLFF
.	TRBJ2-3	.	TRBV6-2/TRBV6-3	TGTGCCAGCAGTTCCGTCGGCTCCCTTGTAAATACGCAGTATTTT	CASSSVGSLVNTQYF
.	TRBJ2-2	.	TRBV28	TGTGCCAGCAGTTTTCCCCGGACGAGGAACACCGGGGAGCTGTTTTTT	CASSFPRTRNTGELFF
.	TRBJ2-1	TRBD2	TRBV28	TGTGCCAGCAGTTTAAGTAGCGGGGGGGCCAATGAGCAGTTCTTC	CASSLSSGGANEQFF
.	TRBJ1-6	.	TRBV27	TGTGCCAGCAGCCCCCGGTGGGATCCACCCCTCCACTTT	CASSPRWDPPLHF
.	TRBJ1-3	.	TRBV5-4	TGTGCCAGCAGCACTGGCGGGGGGCCATATGGAAACACCATATATTTT	CASSTGGGPYGNTIYF
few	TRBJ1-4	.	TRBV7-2	TGTGCCAGCAGACCAGGTTATACAACTAATGAAAAACTGTTTTTT	CASRPGYTTNEKLFF
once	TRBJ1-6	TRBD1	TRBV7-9	TGTGCCAGCAGCGATGATAGTCTGACAGGGAATTCACCCCTCCACTTT	CASSDDSLTGNSPLHF
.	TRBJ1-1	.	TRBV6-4	TGTGCCAGCAGTCGACAGGAGGGGACTGAAGCTTTCTTT	CASSRQEGTEAFF
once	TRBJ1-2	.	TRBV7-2	TGTGCCAGCAGCCCCAACTGGGATAGGGGCAGGGACTATGGCTACACCTTC	CASSPNWDRGRDYGYTF
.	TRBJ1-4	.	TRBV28	TGTGCCAGCAGTTTTGGGGCCAGGACAACTAATGAAAAACTGTTTTTT	CASSFGARTTNEKLFF
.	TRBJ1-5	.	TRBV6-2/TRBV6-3	TGTGCCAGCAGCACAGAAGGATACCAGCCCCAGCATTTT	CASSTEGYQPQHF
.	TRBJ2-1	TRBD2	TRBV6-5	TGTGCCAGCAGATGGGGACTAGCGGATTACAATGAGCAGTTCTTC	CASRWGLADYNEQFF
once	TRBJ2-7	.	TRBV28	TGTGCCAGCAAAGAGGGGGAGGGAACAGGATCCTACGAGCAGTACTTC	CASKEGEGTGSYEQYF
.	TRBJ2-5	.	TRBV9	TGTGCCAGCAGCCGGGCGGGAAGTCAGTTAGAGACCCAGTACTTC	CASSRAGSQLETQYF
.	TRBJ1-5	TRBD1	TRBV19	TGTGCCAGTAGGGACAGGGATCGGCAGCCCCAGCATTTT	CASRDRDRQPQHF